These T cell receptor beta chains were read from a single sample in a study of identical twins. Using its own MiXCR run on the 5' RACE reads, TCRdb lists one record per CDR3 protein. The sample has approximately 590,000 distinct CDR3 sequences; 9.5% to 10% are singletons. Another study also made use of these data, one on yellow fever vaccine responses in identical twins.

Source material: PBMCs. The receptors here all came from a young woman in good health. Both conserved end residues are part of each CDR3. The D gene is left open where the match is weak. Clone sizes are given selectively: once, few, many, or a class where the clone is expanded.

18 TRBJ2-6 - TRBV20-1 few CSEGPPLPRNSGANVLTF TGCAGTGAGGGGCCCCCGCTCCCCCGGAACTCTGGGGCCAACGTCCTGACTTTC
11 TRBJ2-5 - TRBV6-5 many CASRRGETQYF TGTGCCAGCAGGAGAGGGGAGACCCAGTACTTC
17 TRBJ2-3 TRBD2 TRBV20-1 - CSARDPLAGSSTDTQYF TGCAGTGCTAGAGATCCTCTAGCGGGATCTAGCACAGATACGCAGTATTTT
16 TRBJ2-4 - TRBV27 many CASSSPGHLAKNIQYF TGTGCCAGCAGTTCCCCGGGACACCTAGCCAAAAACATTCAGTACTTC
14 TRBJ2-7 TRBD2 TRBV18 few CASSTASGAGEQYF TGTGCCAGCTCAACGGCTAGCGGAGCGGGGGAGCAGTACTTC
16 TRBJ2-1 TRBD2 TRBV7-2 - CASSKLAGGPVDEQFF TGTGCCAGCAGCAAACTAGCGGGGGGGCCTGTTGATGAGCAGTTCTTC
13 TRBJ2-7 TRBD1 TRBV7-9 few CASSARDRPASYF TGTGCCAGCAGCGCCCGGGACAGGCCGGCTTCGTACTTC
13 TRBJ2-2 - TRBV20-1 many CSASQGGTGELFF TGCAGTGCTAGTCAGGGAGGCACCGGGGAGCTGTTTTTT
14 TRBJ2-7 TRBD1 TRBV10-2 - CASSAKTGVGEQYF TGCGCCAGCAGTGCGAAAACAGGGGTGGGGGAGCAGTACTTC
15 TRBJ2-1 TRBD1 TRBV5-6 few CASRRSGTGVNEQFF TGTGCCAGCAGAAGATCCGGGACAGGGGTCAATGAGCAGTTCTTC
17 TRBJ2-3 TRBD2 TRBV12-3/TRBV12-4 few CASSPWELAEGTDTQYF TGTGCCAGCAGTCCCTGGGAACTAGCGGAGGGAACAGATACGCAGTATTTT
14 TRBJ1-1 - TRBV28 - CASSLWAGLAEAFF TGTGCCAGCAGTTTATGGGCAGGATTGGCTGAAGCTTTCTTT
17 TRBJ2-2 - TRBV4-3 - CASSPAGRTTGTGELFF TGCGCCAGCAGCCCCGCCGGCCGGACGACGGGCACCGGGGAGCTGTTTTTT
13 TRBJ1-1 - TRBV29-1 many CSVDEGRLTEAFF TGCAGCGTTGACGAGGGGCGCTTGACTGAAGCTTTCTTT
19 TRBJ1-3 TRBD1 TRBV4-3 few CASSQDIGTQGLRGNTIYF TGCGCCAGCAGCCAAGATATAGGGACACAGGGGCTGAGAGGAAACACCATATATTTT
11 TRBJ1-1 - TRBV7-9 many CASSLFEEAFF TGTGCCAGCAGCTTGTTCGAAGAAGCTTTCTTT
15 TRBJ1-6 - TRBV7-2 many CASSLSRQHNSPLHF TGTGCCAGCAGCTTGAGTAGGCAGCATAATTCACCCCTCCACTTT
17 TRBJ2-1 TRBD2 TRBV4-3 few CASSQEWSGRPYNEHFF TGCGCCAGCAGCCAAGAATGGTCCGGGAGGCCCTACAATGAGCATTTCTTC
15 TRBJ2-1 - TRBV7-2 many CASSLGGRSYNEQFF TGTGCCAGCAGCCTCGGGGGCAGATCCTACAATGAGCAGTTCTTC
11 TRBJ2-5 - TRBV20-1 many CSASTGETQYF TGCAGTGCTAGTACGGGGGAGACCCAGTACTTC
13 TRBJ2-4 TRBD2 TRBV20-1 few CSALAGGPNIQYF TGCAGTGCTCTAGCGGGGGGCCCCAACATTCAGTACTTC
15 TRBJ1-5 TRBD1 TRBV27 many CASSLGTGGIQPQHF TGTGCCAGCAGTTTAGGGACAGGGGGCATTCAGCCCCAGCATTTT
11 TRBJ2-2 - TRBV10-3 many CAISDTGELFF TGTGCCATCAGTGACACCGGGGAGCTGTTTTTT
11 TRBJ2-5 - TRBV20-1 - CSASFLETQYF TGCAGTGCTTCATTTTTGGAGACCCAGTACTTC
15 TRBJ2-7 TRBD1 TRBV29-1 - CSVEDRRDRPYEQYF TGCAGCGTTGAAGACCGTAGGGACAGACCCTACGAGCAGTACTTC
16 TRBJ2-3 - TRBV29-1 many CSVGVFVGTSTDTQYF TGCAGCGTTGGTGTTTTTGTCGGCACTAGCACAGATACGCAGTATTTT
12 TRBJ2-7 - TRBV20-1 few CSALRQAYEQYF TGCAGTGCTCTCCGACAGGCCTACGAGCAGTACTTC
15 TRBJ1-1 TRBD1 TRBV5-1 many CASTPPDRGNTEAFF TGCGCCAGCACTCCTCCGGACAGGGGAAACACTGAAGCTTTCTTT
13 TRBJ2-3 - TRBV28 few CASSLALRDTQYF TGTGCCAGCAGTTTGGCACTCCGGGATACGCAGTATTTT
15 TRBJ2-1 - TRBV29-1 many CSVEDSWGSYNEQFF TGCAGCGTTGAAGATAGTTGGGGCTCCTACAATGAGCAGTTCTTC
15 TRBJ1-6 - TRBV12-3/TRBV12-4 few CASSRRDLALSPLHF TGTGCCAGCAGCCGGCGGGACTTAGCGTTATCACCCCTCCACTTT
14 TRBJ2-3 - TRBV7-9 - CASSPLSWGDPQYF TGTGCCAGCAGCCCCCTAAGCTGGGGAGATCCGCAGTATTTT
16 TRBJ2-1 - TRBV12-3/TRBV12-4 many CASSLAVRGTYNEQFF TGTGCCAGCAGTTTAGCCGTCCGGGGTACCTACAATGAGCAGTTCTTC
13 TRBJ1-3 - TRBV5-1 many CASSPGPGNTIYF TGCGCCAGCAGCCCAGGACCTGGAAACACCATATATTTT
13 TRBJ1-5 - TRBV3-1 many CASSQDIGQPQHF TGTGCCAGCAGCCAAGACATAGGTCAGCCCCAGCATTTT
15 TRBJ2-5 TRBD1 TRBV5-6 many CASSVLQGTQETQYF TGTGCCAGCAGCGTCTTACAGGGGACCCAAGAGACCCAGTACTTC
16 TRBJ2-2 - TRBV7-9 - CASSPGTITITGELFF TGTGCCAGCAGTCCCGGGACGATCACGATCACCGGGGAGCTGTTTTTT
14 TRBJ1-4 - TRBV12-3/TRBV12-4 few CASSFGQGHEKLFF TGTGCCAGCAGTTTCGGGCAGGGTCACGAAAAACTGTTTTTT
13 TRBJ2-2 - TRBV12-3/TRBV12-4 many CASSFTRAGELFF TGTGCCAGCAGTTTTACCAGGGCCGGGGAGCTGTTTTTT
14 TRBJ2-7 - TRBV6-5 few CASSYGLPGYEQYF TGTGCCAGCAGTTATGGGCTTCCCGGGTACGAGCAGTACTTC